This T cell receptor beta chain was identified in a study of T cell responses to AZD1222 COVID-19 vaccine (dated by TCRdb to the early 2020s). At the level of the whole study: Because spike-specific TCR depth and breadth did not differ between the two schedules, AZD1222 recipients who got a second dose at roughly 4 weeks were pooled with those who got a second dose at roughly 12 weeks. TCR sequencing covered 233 trial participants: 200 to 220 given two doses of AZD1222 and 26 given two doses of MenACWY control vaccine. Trial participants were enrolled by age into 18-55, 56-69 and 70-plus year subgroups, with roughly 150, 30 and 60 TCR-sequenced participants respectively. Study-wide conclusions, independent of this receptor: Reportedly, close to half of the unique spike-specific TCRs recognized epitopes lying outside the regions that are mutated in the B.1.351 and B.1.1.7 variants. Conclusions about previously exposed vaccinees are limited, since just six AZD1222 recipients were seropositive for SARS-CoV-2 at baseline. In the small 56-69-year group, the increase in depth fell short of significance, most likely because of low power. After two AZD1222 doses, spike-specific TCR breadth and depth were significantly higher than at day 0 and than in MenACWY recipients. Most participants were white British and females outnumbered males, and the authors suggested that clonal diversity may have been underestimated. Because no samples from the day 14 peak response were available, repertoires could be characterized only after the peak T cell response. The whole spike protein was spanned by vaccine-associated CD4 TCRs, and dominant responses were seen in regions 160-218 and 743-854.

Reading from cysteine to phenylalanine, the CDR3 counts 12 amino acids. Solely the CDR3 DNA is kept, with 36 bases framed from the first base. Per the germline V gene (reference sequence), SEHNR is the CDR1 and FQNEAQ is the CDR2. Relative to germline, V is 3 bases shorter and J is 10 bases shorter, with 12 bases between their ends. The time point label, read with the paper, signifies: baseline before first vaccination. Vaccinee samples came from UK trials COV001 and COV002, including a single-blind randomized controlled phase 2/3 trial of AZD1222 (ChAdOx1 nCoV-19) in healthy adults. For TCRbeta chain sequencing, PBMC samples were collected from trial participants at day 0 and at day 28 after the second dose. The CDR3 regions of human TCRbeta chains were analyzed by immunosequencing. As for the original processing: TCRs in the repertoires were matched against a reference library of SARS-CoV-2-specific TCRs that had been generated with the MIRA antigen-specificity platform. Breadth was defined as the fraction of unique TCRs that were SARS-CoV-2-associated. Depth was defined as the fraction of total T cells that were SARS-CoV-2-associated. Using the MIRA data, every spike-specific TCR was mapped to the spike region that the TCR reacted to and assigned to either a CD4 or a CD8 class. Log10-transformed breadth and depth values were compared by one-way ANOVA with Sidak's multiple comparisons tests. TCRdb provides this immuneACCESS table in a form limited to in-frame rearrangements. Some clones are lacking; in checked studies, under half of them reflect an unresolved V gene, and why the rest are absent is not known. The D gene and trimming were derived from the DNA, and the V and J assignments and clone size from that table. Counted in this sample were 96,000 or so clones; nearly 90% of them appeared once. Approximately 1.5% of the sample is held by the ten biggest clonotypes.

On this clone: The clone's antigen remains unknown. Base qualities are not at hand, and no much larger clone is one base apart.

The source material was peripheral blood, sampled on day 0 of AZD1222 vaccination. The chain links TRBV7-9 with TRBJ1-2; the D region possibly corresponds to TRBD1 (6 bases align). This TCR derives from an adult in good health. The CDR3 has the sequence CASSLGTQSYTF. The nucleotide sequence is TGTGCCAGCAGCTTGGGGACACAGTCCTACACCTTC.